The clone carrying this T cell receptor (beta chain) was observed many times. The entry originates in a study of blood T cells in healthy people across ages. A sample-barcoded 5' primer and a J-beta primer mix were used in a second PCR of roughly 7 to 11 cycles. MiXCR was run by TCRdb on the 5' RACE reads, yielding one entry per CDR3 protein. Of around 500,000 distinct CDR3 sequences in the sample, 40% to 55% are singletons; the top ten hold around 23%. CDR1 is SEHNR, CDR2 FQNEAQ, per germline (reference sequence). The V end was cut by 5 bases, the J end by 6 bases, with 11 bases between. This CDR3 spans 13 amino acids.

The sample consisted of blood. The V and J genes are TRBV7-9 and TRBJ2-1; D remains unclear. The clonotype was recovered from a man at least 80 years old in good health. The DNA for the CDR3 is TGTGCCAGCAGCCTTAGTCAAAGCAATGAGCAGTTCTTC. Protein sequence: CASSLSQSNEQFF.